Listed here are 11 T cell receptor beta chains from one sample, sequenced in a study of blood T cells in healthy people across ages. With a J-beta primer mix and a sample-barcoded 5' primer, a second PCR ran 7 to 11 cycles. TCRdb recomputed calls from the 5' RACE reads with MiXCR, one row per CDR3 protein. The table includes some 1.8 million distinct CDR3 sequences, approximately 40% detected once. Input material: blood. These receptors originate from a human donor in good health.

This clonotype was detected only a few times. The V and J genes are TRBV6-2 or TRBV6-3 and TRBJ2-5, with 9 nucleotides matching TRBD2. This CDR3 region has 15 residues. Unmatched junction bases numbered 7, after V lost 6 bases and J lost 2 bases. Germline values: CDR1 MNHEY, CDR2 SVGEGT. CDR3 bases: TGTGCCAGCAGAACCCGGACTAGCGTACAAGAGACCCAGTACTTC. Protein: CASRTRTSVQETQYF.

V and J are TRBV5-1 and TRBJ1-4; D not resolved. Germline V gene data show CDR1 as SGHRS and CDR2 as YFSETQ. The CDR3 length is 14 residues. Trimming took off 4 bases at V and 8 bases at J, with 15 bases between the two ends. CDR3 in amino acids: CASSPLGQAEKLFF. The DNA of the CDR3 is TGCGCCAGCAGCCCCCTCGGGCAGGCGGAAAAACTGTTTTTT.

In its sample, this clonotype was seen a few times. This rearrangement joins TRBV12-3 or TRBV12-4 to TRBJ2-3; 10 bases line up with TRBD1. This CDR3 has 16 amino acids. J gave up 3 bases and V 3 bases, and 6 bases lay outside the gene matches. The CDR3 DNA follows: TGTGCCAGCAGTTTGGGACAGGGGCTGGTAACAGATACGCAGTATTTT. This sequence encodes CASSLGQGLVTDTQYF.

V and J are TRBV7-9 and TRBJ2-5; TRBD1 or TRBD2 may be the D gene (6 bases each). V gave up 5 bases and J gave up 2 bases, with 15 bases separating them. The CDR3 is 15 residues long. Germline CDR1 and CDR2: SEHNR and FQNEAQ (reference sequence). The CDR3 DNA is TGTGCCAGCAGCCCGACAGGAGGGAGACAAGAGACCCAGTACTTC. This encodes CASSPTGGRQETQYF.

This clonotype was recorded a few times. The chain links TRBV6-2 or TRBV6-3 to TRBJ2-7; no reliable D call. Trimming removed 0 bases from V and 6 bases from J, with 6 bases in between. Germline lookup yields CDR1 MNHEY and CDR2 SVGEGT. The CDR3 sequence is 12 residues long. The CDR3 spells CASSYSSIEQYF. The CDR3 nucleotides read TGTGCCAGCAGTTACTCGAGCATCGAGCAGTACTTC.

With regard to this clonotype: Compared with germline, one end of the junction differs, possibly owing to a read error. CDR3 in DNA: TGCGCCAGCAGCTTTGATGGTTTTGGGGAAGGACCCGATGTCGGGGAGCTGTTTTTT. It encodes CASSFDGFGEGPDVGELFF. The chain couples TRBV11-2 to TRBJ2-2; D unclear. The CDR3 has 19 amino acids. Germline V gives CDR1 SGHAT, CDR2 FQNNGV.

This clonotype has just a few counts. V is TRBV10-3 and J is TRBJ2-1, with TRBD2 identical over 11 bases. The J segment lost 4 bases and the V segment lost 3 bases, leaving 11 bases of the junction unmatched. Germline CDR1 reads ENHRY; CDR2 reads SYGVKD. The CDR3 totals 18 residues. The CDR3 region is CAISDGGLAERGYNEQFF. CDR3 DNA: TGTGCCATCAGTGATGGGGGACTAGCGGAACGAGGGTACAATGAGCAGTTCTTC.

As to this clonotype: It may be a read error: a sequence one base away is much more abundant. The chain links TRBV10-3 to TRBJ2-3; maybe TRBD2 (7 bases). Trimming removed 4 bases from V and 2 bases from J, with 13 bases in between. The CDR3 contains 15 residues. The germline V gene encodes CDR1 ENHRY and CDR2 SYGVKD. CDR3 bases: TGTGCCATCAGTGGAGGGCGGGGGCCCACAGATACGCAGTATTTT. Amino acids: CAISGGRGPTDTQYF.

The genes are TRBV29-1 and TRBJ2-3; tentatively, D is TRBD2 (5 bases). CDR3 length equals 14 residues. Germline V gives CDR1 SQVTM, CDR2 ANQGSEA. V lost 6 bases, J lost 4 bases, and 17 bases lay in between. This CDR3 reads CSVRPGRVSDTQYF. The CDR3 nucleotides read TGCAGCGTCCGTCCCGGGCGGGTATCAGATACGCAGTATTTT.

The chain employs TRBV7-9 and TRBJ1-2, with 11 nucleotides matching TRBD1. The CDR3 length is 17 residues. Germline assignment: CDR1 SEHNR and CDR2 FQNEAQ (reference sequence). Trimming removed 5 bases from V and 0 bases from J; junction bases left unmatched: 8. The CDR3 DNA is TGTGCCAGCAGCCCAGCGGGACAGGGGGTGACTAACTATGGCTACACCTTC. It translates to CASSPAGQGVTNYGYTF.

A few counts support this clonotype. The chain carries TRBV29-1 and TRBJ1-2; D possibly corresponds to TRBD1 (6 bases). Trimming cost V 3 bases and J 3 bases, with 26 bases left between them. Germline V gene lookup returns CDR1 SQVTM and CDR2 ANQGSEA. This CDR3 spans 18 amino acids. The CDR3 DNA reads TGCAGCGTTGAGGCGAGGGGGGAGTGGAGCCGAAATTACTATGGCTACACCTTC. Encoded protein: CSVEARGEWSRNYYGYTF. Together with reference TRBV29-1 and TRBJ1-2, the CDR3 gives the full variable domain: SAVISQKPSRDICQRGTSLTIQCQVDSQVTMMFWYRQQPGQSLTLIATANQGSEATYESGFVIDKFPISRPNLTFSTLTVSNMSPEDSSIYLCSVEARGEWSRNYYGYTFGSGTRLTVV.